These T cell receptor beta chains were read from a single sample in a study of T-cell memory formation after mild COVID-19. From the 5' RACE reads, TCRdb called clonotypes with MiXCR, one entry per CDR3 protein. Among 50,000 to 70,000 distinct CDR3 sequences listed, 12% were seen once. The sequenced material came from PBMCs or a T cell subset sorted from them (not recorded which). These TCRs come from a young man who had mild COVID-19 (a few samples of this study predate the infection). Cell type and time point are not known. Each CDR3 is given with its conserved first and last residue. The order of the fields is D gene, V gene, J gene, clone size, CDR3 protein, CDR3 DNA. The D gene is left open where the match is weak. The size entry is marked missing in some rows and otherwise reads once, few, many or a size class.

d_gene: .
v_gene: TRBV6-2/TRBV6-3
j_gene: TRBJ2-5
abundance: many
CDR3aa: CASSSAEETQYF
CDR3nt: TGTGCCAGCAGCTCAGCGGAAGAGACCCAGTACTTC

d_gene: TRBD2
v_gene: TRBV5-1
j_gene: TRBJ2-1
abundance: many
CDR3aa: CASNLLAGFEQFF
CDR3nt: TGCGCCAGCAACCTACTAGCGGGGTTTGAGCAGTTCTTC

d_gene: .
v_gene: TRBV5-4
j_gene: TRBJ2-1
abundance: .
CDR3aa: CASSLAPAAPEGEQFF
CDR3nt: TGTGCCAGCAGCTTGGCCCCAGCGGCCCCGGAGGGTGAGCAGTTCTTC

d_gene: TRBD2
v_gene: TRBV5-1
j_gene: TRBJ2-1
abundance: few
CDR3aa: CASSDTLAGGRLNEQFF
CDR3nt: TGCGCCAGCAGCGACACACTAGCGGGGGGGCGCTTAAATGAGCAGTTCTTC

d_gene: TRBD2
v_gene: TRBV7-2
j_gene: TRBJ2-3
abundance: .
CDR3aa: CASSYPGLAETTDTQYF
CDR3nt: TGTGCCAGCAGCTACCCGGGACTAGCGGAGACCACAGATACGCAGTATTTT

d_gene: TRBD2
v_gene: TRBV11-2
j_gene: TRBJ2-7
abundance: many
CDR3aa: CASGLAGGRSDYYEQYF
CDR3nt: TGTGCCAGCGGACTAGCGGGGGGCCGAAGTGATTACTACGAGCAGTACTTC

d_gene: .
v_gene: TRBV7-2
j_gene: TRBJ1-6
abundance: .
CDR3aa: CASSLNRAGDGSPLHF
CDR3nt: TGTGCCAGCAGCCTAAACAGGGCGGGGGACGGTTCACCCCTCCACTTT

d_gene: .
v_gene: TRBV13
j_gene: TRBJ1-4
abundance: once
CDR3aa: CASSETRDGGKKLFF
CDR3nt: TGTGCCAGCAGCGAGACCCGGGACGGAGGTAAAAAACTGTTTTTT

d_gene: TRBD1
v_gene: TRBV9
j_gene: TRBJ2-3
abundance: many
CDR3aa: CASSGGQVTDTQYF
CDR3nt: TGTGCCAGCAGCGGGGGACAGGTCACAGATACGCAGTATTTT

d_gene: TRBD2
v_gene: TRBV27
j_gene: TRBJ2-6
abundance: .
CDR3aa: CATTRGGGSGANVLTF
CDR3nt: TGTGCCACCACACGGGGCGGGGGCTCTGGGGCCAACGTCCTGACTTTC

d_gene: TRBD2
v_gene: TRBV6-2/TRBV6-3
j_gene: TRBJ2-3
abundance: few
CDR3aa: CASSPQRGARAGDTQYF
CDR3nt: TGTGCCAGCAGCCCTCAGCGGGGGGCACGGGCGGGAGATACGCAGTATTTT

d_gene: TRBD1
v_gene: TRBV9
j_gene: TRBJ2-5
abundance: .
CDR3aa: CASSVGRGPETQYF
CDR3nt: TGTGCCAGCAGCGTTGGTAGGGGGCCAGAGACCCAGTACTTC

d_gene: TRBD2
v_gene: TRBV18
j_gene: TRBJ2-2
abundance: .
CDR3aa: CASSRLAGQNTGELFF
CDR3nt: TGTGCCAGCTCGCGACTAGCGGGCCAGAACACCGGGGAGCTGTTTTTT

d_gene: TRBD1
v_gene: TRBV9
j_gene: TRBJ2-3
abundance: few
CDR3aa: CASRRGQVSTDTQYF
CDR3nt: TGTGCCAGCAGGAGGGGGCAGGTTAGCACAGATACGCAGTATTTT

d_gene: .
v_gene: TRBV20-1
j_gene: TRBJ2-5
abundance: few
CDR3aa: CSARAGQETQYF
CDR3nt: TGCAGTGCTAGAGCGGGTCAAGAGACCCAGTACTTC

d_gene: TRBD2
v_gene: TRBV5-1
j_gene: TRBJ2-2
abundance: many
CDR3aa: CASSLQAGGPGELFF
CDR3nt: TGCGCCAGCAGTCTTCAGGCGGGGGGTCCCGGGGAGCTGTTTTTT

d_gene: .
v_gene: TRBV5-1
j_gene: TRBJ1-2
abundance: many
CDR3aa: CASSLDGQSTLPTF
CDR3nt: TGCGCCAGCAGCTTGGATGGACAGTCCACCCTTCCCACCTTC

d_gene: TRBD1
v_gene: TRBV3-1
j_gene: TRBJ1-3
abundance: few
CDR3aa: CASSPGQGNTIYF
CDR3nt: TGTGCCAGCAGCCCGGGACAGGGAAACACCATATATTTT

d_gene: .
v_gene: TRBV20-1
j_gene: TRBJ2-5
abundance: .
CDR3aa: CSASRGIGETQYF
CDR3nt: TGCAGTGCTAGCAGAGGGATCGGGGAGACCCAGTACTTC

d_gene: .
v_gene: TRBV4-3
j_gene: TRBJ2-7
abundance: .
CDR3aa: CASSQDSSGAYEQYF
CDR3nt: TGCGCCAGCAGCCAAGATTCCAGCGGCGCCTACGAGCAGTACTTC

d_gene: .
v_gene: TRBV7-3
j_gene: TRBJ2-1
abundance: many
CDR3aa: CASSQMGYNEQFF
CDR3nt: TGTGCCAGCAGCCAAATGGGGTACAATGAGCAGTTCTTC

d_gene: .
v_gene: TRBV9
j_gene: TRBJ1-2
abundance: .
CDR3aa: CASSVYYNYGYTF
CDR3nt: TGTGCCAGCAGCGTTTATTACAACTATGGCTACACCTTC

d_gene: TRBD1
v_gene: TRBV7-6
j_gene: TRBJ2-7
abundance: many
CDR3aa: CASSLGLGTGTYEQYF
CDR3nt: TGTGCCAGCAGCTTAGGACTAGGGACAGGGACCTACGAGCAGTACTTC

d_gene: TRBD2
v_gene: TRBV20-1
j_gene: TRBJ2-1
abundance: .
CDR3aa: CSARDRLAGGKEQFF
CDR3nt: TGCAGTGCTAGAGATCGTCTAGCGGGGGGGAAAGAGCAGTTCTTC

d_gene: .
v_gene: TRBV7-8
j_gene: TRBJ1-2
abundance: many
CDR3aa: CASSAVGGNYGYTF
CDR3nt: TGTGCCAGCAGCGCGGTGGGAGGGAACTATGGCTACACCTTC

d_gene: TRBD1
v_gene: TRBV5-1
j_gene: TRBJ1-1
abundance: .
CDR3aa: CASSLRGQSEAFF
CDR3nt: TGCGCCAGCAGCTTGAGGGGACAGAGTGAAGCTTTCTTT

d_gene: .
v_gene: TRBV12-3/TRBV12-4
j_gene: TRBJ2-6
abundance: medium-sized
CDR3aa: CASSLSSSGANVLTF
CDR3nt: TGTGCCAGCAGCCTGTCTTCCTCTGGGGCCAACGTCCTGACTTTC

d_gene: .
v_gene: TRBV18
j_gene: TRBJ2-2
abundance: .
CDR3aa: CASSAQGNTGELFF
CDR3nt: TGTGCCAGCTCAGCACAGGGAAACACCGGGGAGCTGTTTTTT

d_gene: TRBD1
v_gene: TRBV27
j_gene: TRBJ1-5
abundance: .
CDR3aa: CASRKVTGQGINQPQHF
CDR3nt: TGTGCCAGCAGAAAAGTGACGGGACAGGGAATCAATCAGCCCCAGCATTTT

d_gene: TRBD1
v_gene: TRBV6-2/TRBV6-3
j_gene: TRBJ2-1
abundance: .
CDR3aa: CASRQGDNEQFF
CDR3nt: TGTGCCAGCAGGCAGGGGGACAATGAGCAGTTCTTC

d_gene: .
v_gene: TRBV6-6
j_gene: TRBJ1-4
abundance: .
CDR3aa: CASSNIQGGDEKLFF
CDR3nt: TGTGCCAGCAGTAACATACAGGGCGGGGATGAAAAACTGTTTTTT

d_gene: .
v_gene: TRBV2
j_gene: TRBJ2-1
abundance: .
CDR3aa: CASSPRSGDWNEQFF
CDR3nt: TGTGCCAGTTCTCCCCGGTCAGGGGATTGGAATGAGCAGTTCTTC

d_gene: .
v_gene: TRBV7-9
j_gene: TRBJ2-3
abundance: .
CDR3aa: CASSRAGARDTQYF
CDR3nt: TGTGCCAGCAGTCGTGCAGGGGCGCGAGATACGCAGTATTTT

d_gene: TRBD1
v_gene: TRBV4-3
j_gene: TRBJ2-5
abundance: many
CDR3aa: CASSQTGSSGETQYF
CDR3nt: TGCGCCAGCAGCCAGACAGGGTCCTCCGGGGAGACCCAGTACTTC

d_gene: .
v_gene: TRBV20-1
j_gene: TRBJ2-5
abundance: few
CDR3aa: CSAQFRGGQETQYF
CDR3nt: TGCAGTGCTCAATTCAGGGGGGGCCAAGAGACCCAGTACTTC

d_gene: .
v_gene: TRBV28
j_gene: TRBJ1-1
abundance: once
CDR3aa: CASRAPWNTEAFF
CDR3nt: TGTGCCAGTAGGGCGCCCTGGAACACTGAAGCTTTCTTT

d_gene: TRBD2
v_gene: TRBV6-6
j_gene: TRBJ2-5
abundance: .
CDR3aa: CASHRRASGGARQETQYF
CDR3nt: TGTGCCAGCCATCGTCGGGCTAGCGGGGGGGCCCGGCAAGAGACCCAGTACTTC

d_gene: .
v_gene: TRBV19
j_gene: TRBJ2-1
abundance: few
CDR3aa: CASSDIGGYNEQFF
CDR3nt: TGTGCCAGTAGCGACATCGGGGGTTACAATGAGCAGTTCTTC

d_gene: TRBD1
v_gene: TRBV10-3
j_gene: TRBJ1-6
abundance: few
CDR3aa: CAISEPGQGNSPLHF
CDR3nt: TGTGCCATCAGTGAGCCGGGACAGGGGAATTCACCCCTCCACTTT

d_gene: .
v_gene: TRBV7-9
j_gene: TRBJ1-1
abundance: .
CDR3aa: CASSVTGRTEAFF
CDR3nt: TGTGCCAGCAGCGTTACAGGGCGCACTGAAGCTTTCTTT

d_gene: .
v_gene: TRBV12-2
j_gene: TRBJ1-5
abundance: .
CDR3aa: CASRLNMEPQHF
CDR3nt: TGTGCAAGTCGCCTAAACATGGAGCCCCAGCATTTT

d_gene: .
v_gene: TRBV7-3
j_gene: TRBJ2-3
abundance: many
CDR3aa: CASSLAYTDTQYF
CDR3nt: TGTGCCAGCAGCTTGGCTTACACAGATACGCAGTATTTT

d_gene: TRBD2
v_gene: TRBV4-1
j_gene: TRBJ2-5
abundance: many
CDR3aa: CASSLGPTSGQETQYF
CDR3nt: TGCGCCAGCAGCCTCGGGCCCACTAGCGGGCAAGAGACCCAGTACTTC

d_gene: .
v_gene: TRBV12-3/TRBV12-4
j_gene: TRBJ1-2
abundance: few
CDR3aa: CASSSWKGLGYTF
CDR3nt: TGTGCCAGCAGTTCCTGGAAGGGTCTTGGCTACACCTTC

d_gene: TRBD1
v_gene: TRBV20-1
j_gene: TRBJ2-2
abundance: .
CDR3aa: CSAATGYTGELFF
CDR3nt: TGCAGTGCGGCGACAGGGTACACCGGGGAGCTGTTTTTT